This T cell receptor beta chain was documented in a study of OX40 agonist ivuxolimab in advanced cancers. Study-wide background: Subjects had a mean age of about 65 years, with a range of roughly 23 to 80; 82.7% were male. Earlier anti-PD-1, anti-PD-L1 or anti-CTLA-4 therapy was permitted; over 35% had received some.

This clone was counted a single time. CDR1 and CDR2 (germline): SGHNT, YYREEE (reference sequence). The ends lost 0 bases at V and 3 bases at J; junction bases unmatched: 3. The CDR3 covers 14 residues. TCRdb keeps only in-frame clones here, not all; method: immunoSEQ multiplex PCR. The sample lists roughly 7,000 clones; roughly 69% were seen once. The TCR comes from an adult with an advanced solid tumor such as melanoma, head and neck, liver or kidney cancer. The chain combines TRBV5-4 with TRBJ2-7; 7 positions agree with TRBD1. The specimen was CD4+ or CD8+ T cells sorted from blood, collected in a trial of the OX40 agonist ivuxolimab. The CDR3 loop reads CASSLGQGNYEQYF. The CDR3 DNA follows: TGTGCCAGCAGCTTGGGACAGGGAAACTACGAGCAGTACTTC.